This T cell receptor (beta chain) is drawn from a study of cytomegalovirus exposure and HLA in healthy donors. With respect to this clone: The antigen is unknown.

Use of 60 Vbeta and 13 Jbeta primers characterized the PCR. As processed by the authors: An analysis that came later counted roughly 80 million unique TCR beta chains, around 12 million shared. Produced via immunoSEQ multiplex PCR; TCRdb's table is partial and in-frame only. V, J and clone size derive from that table, while D and trimming were established from the DNA sequence. The data contain more than 95,000 clones, 13% to 15% of them singletons. Whole-study results and caveats: A later analysis, which compared TCR beta chains of equal frequency, found the HLA-associated ones more clonally expanded. In a later analysis, V- and J-gene trimming of beta chains associated with a DCLRE1C missense variant, replicated independently.

This TCR was sampled from a female donor in good health and CMV-seronegative. The sample taken for sequencing was PBMCs.

CDR3 DNA: TGTGCCAGTAGTTTACACAGGGGTAGGGGAGAGACCCAGTACTTC. Its translation is CASSLHRGRGETQYF. The chain links TRBV19 to TRBJ2-5; 7 bases line up with TRBD1. V dropped 5 bases and J dropped 4; count of bases not matched to a gene: 10. The length of the CDR3 is 15 residues. From germline, CDR1 is LNHDA and CDR2 SQIVND (reference sequence).